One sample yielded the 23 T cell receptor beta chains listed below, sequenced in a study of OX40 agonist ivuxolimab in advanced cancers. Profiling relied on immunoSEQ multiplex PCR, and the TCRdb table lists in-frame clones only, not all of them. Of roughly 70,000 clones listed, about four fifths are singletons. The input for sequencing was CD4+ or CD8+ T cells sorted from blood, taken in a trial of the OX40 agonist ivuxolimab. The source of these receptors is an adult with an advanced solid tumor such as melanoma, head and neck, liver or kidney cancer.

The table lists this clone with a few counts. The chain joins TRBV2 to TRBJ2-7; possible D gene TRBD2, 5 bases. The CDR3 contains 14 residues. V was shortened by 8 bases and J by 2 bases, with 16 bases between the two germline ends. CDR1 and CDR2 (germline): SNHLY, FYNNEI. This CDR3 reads CASGPRTGTYEQYF. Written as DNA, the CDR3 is TGTGCCAGCGGGCCTCGGACTGGGACCTACGAGCAGTACTTC.

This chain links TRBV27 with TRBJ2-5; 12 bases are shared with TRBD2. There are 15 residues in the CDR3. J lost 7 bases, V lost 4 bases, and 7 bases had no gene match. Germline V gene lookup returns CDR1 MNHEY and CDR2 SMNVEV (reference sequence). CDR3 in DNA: TGTGCCAGCAGTTCGGTGACTAGCGGGAGCCCGACCCAGTACTTC. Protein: CASSSVTSGSPTQYF.

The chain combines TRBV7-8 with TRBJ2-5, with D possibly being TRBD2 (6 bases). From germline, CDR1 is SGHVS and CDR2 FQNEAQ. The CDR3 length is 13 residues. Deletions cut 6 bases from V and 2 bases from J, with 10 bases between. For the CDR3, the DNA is TGTGCCAGCAGGATCCGGGGGCAAGAGACCCAGTACTTC. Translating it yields CASRIRGQETQYF.

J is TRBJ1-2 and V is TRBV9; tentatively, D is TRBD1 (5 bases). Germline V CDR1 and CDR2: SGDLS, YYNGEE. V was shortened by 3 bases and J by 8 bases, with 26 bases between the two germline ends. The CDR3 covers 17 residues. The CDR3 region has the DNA TGTGCCAGCAGCGGGCGAGGGACCGGGACGCCTGCATCGGGCTACACCTTC. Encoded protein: CASSGRGTGTPASGYTF. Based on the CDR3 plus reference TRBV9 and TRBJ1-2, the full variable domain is DSGVTQTPKHLITATGQRVTLRCSPRSGDLSVYWYQQSLDQGLQFLIQYYNGEERAKGNILERFSAQQFPDLHSELNLSSLELGDSALYFCASSGRGTGTPASGYTFGSGTRLTVV.

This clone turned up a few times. The CDR3 region is CASGGLGNTIYF. In DNA, the CDR3 is TGTGCCAGCGGTGGCCTAGGAAACACCATATATTTT. The rearrangement links TRBV7-9 to TRBJ1-3, with no clear D. V was pared by 8 bases and J by 4 bases, with 9 bases between. Germline V CDR1 and CDR2: SEHNR, FQNEAQ (reference sequence). The CDR3 loop spans 12 amino acids.

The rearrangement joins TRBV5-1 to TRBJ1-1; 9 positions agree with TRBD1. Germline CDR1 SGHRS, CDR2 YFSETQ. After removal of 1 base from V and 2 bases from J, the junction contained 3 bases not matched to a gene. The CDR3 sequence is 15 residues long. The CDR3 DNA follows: TGCGCCAGCAGCTTGACAGGGGGCGATAACACTGAAGCTTTCTTT. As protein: CASSLTGGDNTEAFF.

The DNA for the CDR3 is TGTGCCAGTAGTACTGGGACTAGCGGGGGCTACGAGCAGTACTTC. It yields the protein CASSTGTSGGYEQYF. The chain uses TRBV19 and TRBJ2-7; the match to TRBD2 covers 14 bases. The germline V gene has CDR1 LNHDA and CDR2 SQIVND (reference sequence). V dropped 4 bases and J dropped 3; count of bases not matched to a gene: 2. The CDR3 sequence is 15 residues long.

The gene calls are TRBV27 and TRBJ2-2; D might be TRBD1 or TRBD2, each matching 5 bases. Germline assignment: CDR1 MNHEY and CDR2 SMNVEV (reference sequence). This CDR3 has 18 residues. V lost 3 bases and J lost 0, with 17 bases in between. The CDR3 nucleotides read TGTGCCAGCAGTTTCCGTCTACCCGGGACGACGAACACCGGGGAGCTGTTTTTT. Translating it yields CASSFRLPGTTNTGELFF.

The CDR3 sequence: CASSLRSGGKETQYF. DNA for the CDR3: TGTGCCAGCAGCTTACGTAGCGGGGGGAAAGAGACCCAGTACTTC. J is TRBJ2-5 and V is TRBV7-6, with 10 bases that match TRBD2. CDR3 length: 15 amino acids. V gave up 2 bases and J gave up 3 bases; unmatched junction bases: 3. Germline assignment: CDR1 SGHVS and CDR2 FNYEAQ.

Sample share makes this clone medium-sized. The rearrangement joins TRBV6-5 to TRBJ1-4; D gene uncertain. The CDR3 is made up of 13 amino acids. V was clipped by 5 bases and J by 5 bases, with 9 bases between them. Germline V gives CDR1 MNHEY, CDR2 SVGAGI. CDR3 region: CASSEGGNEKLFF. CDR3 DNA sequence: TGTGCCAGCAGTGAAGGCGGGAATGAAAAACTGTTTTTT.

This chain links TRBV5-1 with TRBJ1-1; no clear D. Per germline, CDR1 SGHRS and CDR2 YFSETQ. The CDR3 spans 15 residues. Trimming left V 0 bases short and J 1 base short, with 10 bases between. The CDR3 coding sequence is TGCGCCAGCAGCTTGGTGCCAGGCTGGAACACTGAAGCTTTCTTT. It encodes CASSLVPGWNTEAFF.

The CDR3 region is CASSLGQVYGYTF. The CDR3 nucleotides are TGCGCCAGCAGCTTGGGTCAGGTGTATGGCTACACCTTC. The V call is TRBV5-1, the J call TRBJ1-2; D is uncertain. The V gene's germline CDR1 is SGHRS and CDR2 YFSETQ. This CDR3 is 13 amino acids long. Trimming shortened V by 0 bases and J by 5 bases, and 8 bases separated the two germline ends.

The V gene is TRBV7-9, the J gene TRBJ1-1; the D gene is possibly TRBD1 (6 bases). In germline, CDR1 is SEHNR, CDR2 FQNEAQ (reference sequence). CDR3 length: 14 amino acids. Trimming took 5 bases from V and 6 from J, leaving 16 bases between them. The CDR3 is CASSPEGQGPEAFF. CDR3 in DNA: TGTGCCAGCAGCCCGGAGGGGCAGGGGCCTGAAGCTTTCTTT.

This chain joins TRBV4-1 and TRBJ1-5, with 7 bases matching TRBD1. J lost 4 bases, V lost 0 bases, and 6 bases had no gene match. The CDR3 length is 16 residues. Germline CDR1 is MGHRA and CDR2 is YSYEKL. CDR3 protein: CASSQEGQVQNQPQHF. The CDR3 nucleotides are TGCGCCAGCAGCCAAGAAGGACAGGTTCAAAATCAGCCCCAGCATTTT.

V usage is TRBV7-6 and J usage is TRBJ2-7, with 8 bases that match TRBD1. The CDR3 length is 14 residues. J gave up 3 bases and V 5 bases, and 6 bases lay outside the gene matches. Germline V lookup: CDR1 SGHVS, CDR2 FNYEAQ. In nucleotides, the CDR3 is TGTGCCAGCAGCCACCTAGGACAGGGCTACGAGCAGTACTTC. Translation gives CASSHLGQGYEQYF.

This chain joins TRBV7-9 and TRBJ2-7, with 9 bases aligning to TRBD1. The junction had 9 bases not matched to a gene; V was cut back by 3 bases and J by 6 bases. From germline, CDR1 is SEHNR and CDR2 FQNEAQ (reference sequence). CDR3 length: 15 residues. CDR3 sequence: CASSLARDRVREQYF. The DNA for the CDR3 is TGTGCCAGCAGCTTGGCCCGGGACAGGGTCCGCGAGCAGTACTTC.

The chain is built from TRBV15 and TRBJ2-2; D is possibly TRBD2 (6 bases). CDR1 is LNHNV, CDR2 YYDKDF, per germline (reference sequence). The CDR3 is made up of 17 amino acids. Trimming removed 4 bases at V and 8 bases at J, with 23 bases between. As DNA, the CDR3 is TGTGCCACCAGCATCCAGGGAGCGGGCCATCACGGAGGGGAGCTGTTTTTT. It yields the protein CATSIQGAGHHGGELFF.

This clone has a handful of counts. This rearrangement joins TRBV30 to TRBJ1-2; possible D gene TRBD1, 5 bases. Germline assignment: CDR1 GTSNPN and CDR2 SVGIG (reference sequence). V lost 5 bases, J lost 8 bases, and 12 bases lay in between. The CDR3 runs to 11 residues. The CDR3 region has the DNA TGTGCCTGGGAGGCCCGGGGCGGCTACACCTTC. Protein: CAWEARGGYTF.

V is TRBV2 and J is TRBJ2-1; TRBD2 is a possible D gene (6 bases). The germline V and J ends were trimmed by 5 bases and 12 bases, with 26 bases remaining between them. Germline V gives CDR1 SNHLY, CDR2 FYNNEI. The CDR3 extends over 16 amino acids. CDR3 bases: TGTGCCAGCAGTTCTTCCGGAGGGGTTCGGATAACAGGGCAGTTCTTC. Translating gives CASSSSGGVRITGQFF.

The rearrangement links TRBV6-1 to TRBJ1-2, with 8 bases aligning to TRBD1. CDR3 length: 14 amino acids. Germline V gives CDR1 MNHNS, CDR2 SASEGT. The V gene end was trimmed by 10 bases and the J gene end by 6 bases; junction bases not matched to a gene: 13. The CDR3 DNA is TGTGCCATCCAGCCGTGGACAGGGTCCCATGGCTACACCTTC. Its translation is CAIQPWTGSHGYTF.

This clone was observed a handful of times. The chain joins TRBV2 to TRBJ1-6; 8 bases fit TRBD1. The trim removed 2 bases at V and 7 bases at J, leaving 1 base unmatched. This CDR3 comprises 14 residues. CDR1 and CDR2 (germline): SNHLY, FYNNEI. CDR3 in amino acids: CASSEQGANSPLHF. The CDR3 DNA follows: TGTGCCAGCAGTGAACAGGGGGCGAATTCACCCCTCCACTTT.

This CDR3 is CASSLTPTNYGYTF. CDR3 sequence (DNA): TGCGCCAGCAGCTTGACACCTACTAACTATGGCTACACCTTC. The rearrangement uses TRBV5-1 and TRBJ1-2, with D unresolved. CDR3 size: 14 residues. The germline CDR1 and CDR2 sequences are SGHRS and YFSETQ. V lost 1 base, J lost 0 bases, and 7 bases lay in between.

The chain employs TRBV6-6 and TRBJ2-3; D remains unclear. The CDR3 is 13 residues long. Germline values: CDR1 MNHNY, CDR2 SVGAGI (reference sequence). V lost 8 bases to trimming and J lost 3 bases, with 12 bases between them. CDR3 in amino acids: CASVPSGTDTQYF. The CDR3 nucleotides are TGTGCCAGCGTCCCGAGTGGAACAGATACGCAGTATTTT.